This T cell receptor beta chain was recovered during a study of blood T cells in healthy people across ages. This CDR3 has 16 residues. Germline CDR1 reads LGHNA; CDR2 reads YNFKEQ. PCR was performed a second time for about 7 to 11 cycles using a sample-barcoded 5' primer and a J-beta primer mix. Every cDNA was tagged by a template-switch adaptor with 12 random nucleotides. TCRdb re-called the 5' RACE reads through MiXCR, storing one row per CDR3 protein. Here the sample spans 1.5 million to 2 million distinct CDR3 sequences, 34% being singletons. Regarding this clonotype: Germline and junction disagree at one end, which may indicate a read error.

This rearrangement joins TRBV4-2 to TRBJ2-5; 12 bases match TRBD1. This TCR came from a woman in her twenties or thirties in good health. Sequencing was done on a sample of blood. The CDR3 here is CAGSQEGTGGGETQYF. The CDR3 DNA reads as TGTGCCGGCAGCCAAGAGGGGACAGGGGGCGGTGAGACCCAGTACTTC.